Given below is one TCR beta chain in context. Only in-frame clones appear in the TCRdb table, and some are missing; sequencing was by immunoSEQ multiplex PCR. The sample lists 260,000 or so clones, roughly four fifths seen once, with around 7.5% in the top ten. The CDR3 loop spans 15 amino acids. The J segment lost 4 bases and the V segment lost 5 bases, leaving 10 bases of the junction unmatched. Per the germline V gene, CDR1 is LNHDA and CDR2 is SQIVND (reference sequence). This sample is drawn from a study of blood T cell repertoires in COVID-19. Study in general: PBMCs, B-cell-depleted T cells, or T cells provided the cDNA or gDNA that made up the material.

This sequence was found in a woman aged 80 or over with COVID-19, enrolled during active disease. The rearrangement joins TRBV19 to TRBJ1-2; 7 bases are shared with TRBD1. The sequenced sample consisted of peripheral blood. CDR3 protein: CASSARTGAPYGYTF. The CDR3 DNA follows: TGTGCCAGTAGTGCCCGGACAGGAGCCCCCTATGGCTACACCTTC.